Included here is one TCR beta chain sequence, with context. Antigen: not known. These data originate in a study of cytomegalovirus exposure and HLA in healthy donors. Study results and limitations: When a later analysis compared HLA-associated TCR beta chains with equally common others, the HLA-associated chains turned out to be more clonally expanded and to have lower generation probabilities. In vitro experiments confirmed that three CMV-associated chains were specific for CMV antigens.

The study ran its PCR with 60 Vbeta and 13 Jbeta primers. Authors' analysis steps: Roughly 83 million unique TCR beta chains, about 11 million of them shared, were counted by a later analysis. Libraries were prepared by immunoSEQ multiplex PCR; TCRdb keeps only in-frame clonotypes and omits some of them. The V and J calls and clone size are taken from that table; D and trimming were inferred from the DNA. The sample records about 92,000 clones, roughly 63% being singletons. The CDR3 sequence is 13 residues long. Germline loops: CDR1 SNHLY, CDR2 FYNNEI. The V gene lost 1 base and the J gene lost 6 bases, with 7 bases spanning the gap.

The receptor was derived from a man aged 45-60 years in good health and CMV-seronegative. What was sequenced was PBMCs. The chain has TRBV2 and TRBJ1-5, with D unresolved. CDR3 sequence: CASSEEFRQPQHF. The DNA of the CDR3 is TGTGCCAGCAGTGAAGAATTCCGTCAGCCCCAGCATTTT.